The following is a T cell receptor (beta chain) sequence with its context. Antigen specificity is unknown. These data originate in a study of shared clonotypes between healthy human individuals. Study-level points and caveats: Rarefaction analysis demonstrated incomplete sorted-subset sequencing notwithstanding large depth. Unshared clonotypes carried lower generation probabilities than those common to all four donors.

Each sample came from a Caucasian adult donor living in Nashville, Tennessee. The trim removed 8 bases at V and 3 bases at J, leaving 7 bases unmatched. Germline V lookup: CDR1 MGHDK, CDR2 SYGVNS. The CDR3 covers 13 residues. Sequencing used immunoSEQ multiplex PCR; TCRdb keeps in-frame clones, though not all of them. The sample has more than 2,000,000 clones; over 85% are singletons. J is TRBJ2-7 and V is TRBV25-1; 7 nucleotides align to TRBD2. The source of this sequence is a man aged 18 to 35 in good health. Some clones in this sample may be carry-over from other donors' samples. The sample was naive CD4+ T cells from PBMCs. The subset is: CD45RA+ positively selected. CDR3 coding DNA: TGTGCCAGCTCCCGGGGGGAAATCTACGAGCAGTACTTC. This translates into CASSRGEIYEQYF.